The source of this TCR beta chain is a study of T cell changes during pregnancy in multiple sclerosis (dated by TCRdb to about 2019). Regarding the complete study: Changes in the T cell repertoire over the course of pregnancy were examined in this study in women with multiple sclerosis.

Comments on this clone: There is no known antigen for this receptor. Base qualities were left out, and no much larger clone turns up one base away.

Library preparation was by the immunoSEQ multiplex PCR assay. TCRdb's version of the immuneACCESS table is confined to in-frame rearrangements and falls short of the full clone set. An unresolved V gene accounts for under half of the shortfall where checked; the remainder is of unknown origin. The sample table holds under 110,000 clones, of which 91% were seen once. In total, the top ten clones hold 1.6% of the sample. The CDR3 starts with the cysteine, ends with the phenylalanine, and has 17 residues. Only CDR3 DNA is held: 51 bases, read in frame from base 1. Reading the germline V gene gives CDR1 SGHTA and CDR2 FQGTGA. V and J are trimmed by 1 base and 1 base, and the gene matches miss 8 bases of the junction.

In this chain, TRBV7-3 is recombined with TRBJ1-1; 8 central bases correspond to TRBD1. The source is a female donor with multiple sclerosis, enrolled in a pregnancy study. The source was peripheral blood, collected before pregnancy. The sequence in DNA is TGTGCCAGCAGCTTAAGGCCGACCGGGACAGGGAACACTGAAGCTTTCTTT. This gives the protein CASSLRPTGTGNTEAFF.